This entry features one TCR beta chain sequence. Its cognate antigen has yet to be identified. No qualities accompany the bases; no much larger clone lies one base away. The cohort was made up of 666 healthy bone marrow donors. Cohort members were all nominally healthy when sampled, although unrecorded immune exposures were likely present. The donor tested CMV seropositive and was one of the 289 seropositive cohort members. Every donor gave a peripheral blood sample, and the peripheral blood mononuclear cells from that sample were used for TCR beta sequencing. Genomic DNA extraction from the blood cell samples was performed with the Qiagen DNeasy Blood Extraction Kit. Its CDR3 holds 16 amino acids, cysteine through phenylalanine. Only the CDR3 part of the read is kept: 48 bases, read in frame from the first base. Trimmed from V: 6 bases; trimmed from J: 2 bases; junction bases lacking a gene match: 12. From a lookup of the germline V gene, CDR1 and CDR2 are SNHLY and FYNNEI.

The library was obtained by the immunoSEQ multiplex PCR assay. For the multiplex PCR, a mixture combining 60 forward primers for TCR Vbeta segments and 13 reverse primers for TCR Jbeta segments was used. Amplification of the CDR3 region of rearranged TCR beta genes was performed with a multiplex PCR assay on genomic DNA. On the Illumina HiSeq System, the amplified TCR beta libraries were sequenced as 87-base-pair reads. In the original analysis: Across the 500 to 750 repertoires, a later analysis counted about 81 million unique TCR beta chains, around 11 million of which were shared by at least two donors. Raw reads were error-corrected and collapsed into unique sequences with a nearest-neighbor algorithm that merged closely related sequences to remove PCR and sequencing errors. V, D and J gene segments were assigned by aligning CDR3 sequences to IMGT reference sequences. Each retained sequence needed at least a six-nucleotide match to both a V gene segment and a J gene segment. Rearrangements were classified as productive when the CDR3 lacked stop codons and remained in frame with V and J, and all other rearrangements were classified as non-productive. CDR3 was defined according to IMGT convention as the region running from the second conserved V-encoded cysteine to the conserved J-encoded phenylalanine. The earlier analysis of roughly 590 of the donors excluded any sequence lacking an unambiguous match to a single V gene segment. An earlier analysis of just under 600 of the donors called V segments functional above 56.7% productive rearrangements and segregating when the between-donor standard deviation exceeded 5%. A statistical classification framework was developed to diagnose cytomegalovirus status using the catalog of TCR beta chain sequences. A later analysis assigned V and J genes by comparing TCR nucleotide sequences with IMGT/GENE-DB human TR gene sequences. A later analysis assigned CDR3 sequences and most-parsimonious VDJ recombination scenarios with the TCRdist pipeline. In a later analysis, every TCR beta chain was defined by the combination of its CDR3 amino acid sequence and its V-gene family, and reads without a unique V-gene family were dropped. As a way to deal with suspected cross-contamination and a sequencing artifact, a later analysis dropped over 550 nucleotide sequences that were highly shared and had low generation probability. For each public chain, a later analysis derived a clonal expansion index from normalized ranks of inferred template counts within each repertoire. A later analysis computed generation probabilities with a VDJ recombination model fitted to out-of-frame rearrangements, and checked the results against IGoR. Hypergeometric tests were used in a later analysis to score TCR-TCR, TCR-HLA and TCR-CMV co-occurrence, with a repertoire-size bias correction applied to the TCR pairs. False discovery rates were estimated in a later analysis by permuting HLA or CMV assignments 20 times. In a later analysis, co-occurring TCRs were grouped using DBSCAN, with TCRdist sequence similarity added in when clustering inside HLA-allele-positive subsets. Repertoires with fewer than 30,000 or more than 120,000 public chains were left out of co-occurrence clustering, as were about five repertoires with anomalous nucleotide sharing. TCRdb re-hosts the immuneACCESS table, in-frame sequences only. Its copies lack some clones; in the studies checked, an unresolved V gene accounts for under half of them, and the cause for the rest is not known. V, J and clone size are taken as reported in that table, and D and trimming were inferred from the DNA itself. The sample records about 120,000 clones, roughly a tenth of which are singletons. The ten largest make up 4.6% of the sample.

The sample originates from a study of cytomegalovirus exposure and HLA in healthy donors (TCRdb year 2017). A note on the overall study: In an earlier analysis of some 610 of the donors, about 270 Gb of sequence data and 90 million to 130 million unique TCR beta sequences from about 190 million T cells were reported. A later genetic analysis took genome-wide SNP genotypes for about 65% of the roughly 670 donors and used that subset as a discovery cohort. Using immunosequencing, the study profiled T cell repertoires from 500 to 800 subjects and related those repertoires to cytomegalovirus serostatus. Typing coverage varied by locus: about 620-630 donors for A, B, C, DRB1 and DQB1; around 560 for DQA1; more than 600 for DPA1; roughly 470 for DPB1. Among some 410 genotyped donors of the cohort, an average of around 250,000 unique TCR beta nucleotide sequences was sequenced per donor, of which about 18% were non-productive. Four or five DR-DQ haplotypes were handled as single units for association and clustering because linkage in the cohort was strong. Every repertoire in the discovery cohort had been generated on one and the same sequencing platform. Besides the first cohort of roughly 640 subjects, a separate validation cohort made up of 120 different subjects was used. In the later analysis, no new phenotypic data were used to find candidate immune exposures; instead, reliance was placed on TCR beta sequences and their occurrence across donors. A later analysis re-analyzed previously published TCR beta repertoires from several hundred donors and added high-resolution HLA genotyping to study TCR occurrence patterns. An earlier analysis of 587 of the donors applied high-throughput TCR beta sequencing to assess whether each TCR beta V gene segment acted as functional or pseudogenic. Of the approximately 370 genotyped donors, 75% to 85% were placed in the genetic ancestry cluster associated with self-reported Caucasian donors. Alongside the repertoire data, information on donor age, sex, ethnicity and CMV serostatus was compiled. The study combined high-throughput TCR immunosequencing, statistical association of individual TCRs with disease status, and machine learning to predict cytomegalovirus infection status. HLA typing covered class I and class II loci at four-digit resolution. About 320 gigabases of sequencing data and 80 million or so unique TCR sequences were included in an early release covering over 600 HLA-typed donors. The study aimed to test whether signatures of past pathogen exposure could be identified by cataloging public T cell receptors. General findings and caveats noted by the study authors: A few of the identified cytomegalovirus-associated TCR beta chains were confirmed in vitro to be specific for cytomegalovirus antigens. A further reported finding was that TCR beta sequences accurately predicted the HLA-A and HLA-B alleles for most subjects in the first cohort. Some 16 rarely observed V segments, including chromosome 9 orphons, were excluded from the earlier analysis of some 590 of the donors because counts were too low. For the cohort, immune exposure information was limited to CMV serostatus. The authors suggested that the approach could potentially be generalized to other disease states and immunological phenotypes. Because HLA typing was missing for some donors at each locus, association tests included only the typed subset. Sequencing depth was assumed to be roughly uniform across donors in the presence/absence analyses, though that assumption may not hold. Most TCR sequences were seen in very few donors, while some public TCRs were found in many individuals. Some IMGT-functional V segments, including TRBV6-2 and TRBV6-3, could not be told apart with the 87-base-pair reads, so those segments were excluded. A total of about 180 TCR beta chains were listed by the study as associated with cytomegalovirus. A later analysis associated about 17,000 TCR beta sequences with specific HLA alleles at a false discovery rate of 0.05. In this cohort, only TCR beta chains were sequenced, and detectable features were limited by the absence of alpha or paired-chain data. A later analysis reported that several top co-occurrence clusters appeared linked to parvovirus B19, influenza, CMV and Epstein-Barr virus. A later analysis found that most CMV-associated TCR beta chains appeared HLA-restricted, with HLA associations seemingly driven largely by CMV exposure. Compared with equally common non-associated chains, HLA-associated TCR beta chains in a later analysis were more clonally expanded and had lower generation probabilities. The classifier was reported to diagnose cytomegalovirus status with high specificity and sensitivity in both the original cohort and the validation cohort. A group of highly shared sequence variants was considered likely to be a technical artifact of the sequencing pipeline. Correlated functional status among segregating V segments might be attributable to linkage disequilibrium, but an unknown experimental factor could not be ruled out. According to a later analysis, TCR association rates differed among HLA loci, with DRB1 alleles showing the most associated TCRs and HLA-C alleles showing the fewest. Strong co-occurrence of HLA alleles, especially DR and DQ, made assigning TCR associations to individual alleles difficult. In an earlier analysis of some 500 of the donors, most TCR beta V segments appeared in productive rearrangements about 87% or about 30% of the time, broadly matching IMGT annotations. A later genetic analysis associated a missense DCLRE1C variant with V-gene and J-gene trimming of TCR beta chains, and an independent cohort replicated the association. A later genetic analysis reported fewer N-insertions in productive TCRs among donors in an Asian-associated ancestry cluster than the roughly 670-donor mean.

The sample was PBMCs. The chain couples TRBV2 to TRBJ1-2; 7 bases in the junction line up with TRBD1. The clonotype comes from a woman aged 18 to 35 in good health and CMV-seropositive. The sequence in DNA is TGTGCCAGCAGCGGTCCTAAAGACAGGGTAAACTATGGCTACACCTTC. This translates into CASSGPKDRVNYGYTF.